The 3 T cell receptor beta chains listed next were all sequenced from one sample in a study of CD8+ T cells in alopecia areata. TCR sequencing used cDNA made by reverse transcription of extracted RNA. This table comes from immunoSEQ multiplex PCR, and its TCRdb copy is limited to in-frame clones, with some not included. Of about 120,000 clones in the sample, around 56% were seen once. This sample's treatment: oral pan-JAK inhibitor, 5-10 mg twice daily. The sample was CD4+ T cells sorted from blood, taken at week 4, from a patient treated with tofacitinib. These receptors all come from a human donor with alopecia areata.

As concerns this clone: In the same sample, other DNA sequences code for this CDR3. The chain has TRBV6-5 and TRBJ1-1; tentatively, D is TRBD1 (6 bases). This CDR3 is 12 amino acids long. Looked up from germline, CDR1 is MNHEY and CDR2 is SVGAGI. Trimming shortened V by 5 bases and J by 5 bases, and 9 bases separated the two germline ends. The chain's CDR3 is CASSQRGTEAFF. CDR3 nucleotide sequence: TGTGCCAGCAGTCAGAGGGGGACTGAAGCTTTCTTT.

This chain connects TRBV2 to TRBJ1-2, with 8 positions matching TRBD1. The V gene end was trimmed by 6 bases and the J gene end by 4 bases; junction bases not matched to a gene: 7. The germline CDR1 and CDR2 sequences are SNHLY and FYNNEI. This CDR3 has 14 amino acids. As DNA, the CDR3 is TGTGCCAGCAGCCGCGACAGGGGACTCTATGGCTACACCTTC. Protein: CASSRDRGLYGYTF.

The rearrangement links TRBV4-2 to TRBJ2-7; TRBD2 agrees at 9 bases. CDR1 is LGHNA, CDR2 YNFKEQ, per germline. The CDR3 is 16 residues long. After removal of 0 bases from V and 4 bases from J, the junction contained 7 bases not matched to a gene. In nucleotides, the CDR3 is TGTGCCAGCAGCCAAGATTGGGGACTAGCAACTTACGAGCAGTACTTC. Encoded protein: CASSQDWGLATYEQYF.